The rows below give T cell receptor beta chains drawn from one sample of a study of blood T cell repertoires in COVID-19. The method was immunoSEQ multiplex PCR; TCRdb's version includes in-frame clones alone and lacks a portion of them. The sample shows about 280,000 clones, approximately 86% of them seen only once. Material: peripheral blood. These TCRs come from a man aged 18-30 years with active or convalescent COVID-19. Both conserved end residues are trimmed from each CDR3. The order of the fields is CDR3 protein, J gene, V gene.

ASSSGQGRQETQY | TRBJ2-5 | TRBV5-1
ASSPRTGSYEQY | TRBJ2-7 | TRBV13
ASSLGRSSRNYGYT | TRBJ1-2 | TRBV13
ASTIGPEGNEQF | TRBJ2-1 | TRBV7-3
ASGLSGGARETQY | TRBJ2-5 | TRBV12-5
ASSPGQAYEQY | TRBJ2-7 | TRBV4-1
ASSGQSYEQY | TRBJ2-7 | TRBV27
ASGGGFSSYEQY | TRBJ2-7 | TRBV5-5
ATRRDREQF | TRBJ2-1 | TRBV6-6
ASSSLAGYYNEQF | TRBJ2-1 | TRBV7-6
ASSQGVIAGGLDEQY | TRBJ2-7 | TRBV3-1/TRBV3-2
ASSFRGNNSPLH | TRBJ1-6 | TRBV11-1
ASSVGGRGNTIY | TRBJ1-3 | TRBV2
ASSSGQRYYEQY | TRBJ2-7 | TRBV5-1
ATSRETSGGAFDEQY | TRBJ2-7 | TRBV15
ASSMMILSSYNEQF | TRBJ2-1 | TRBV19
ASSGIGYRGRRGYT | TRBJ1-2 | TRBV25-1
ASIHGTGGYEQY | TRBJ2-7 | TRBV2
AISGQYSYT | TRBJ1-2 | TRBV10-3
ASSAPGGGETQY | TRBJ2-5 | TRBV9
ASSIPPSGEDTQY | TRBJ2-3 | TRBV19
ASSLSSDSSYNSPLH | TRBJ1-6 | TRBV19
ASSPSTAGSSVDEQF | TRBJ2-1 | TRBV18
ASSQEPTGYTYYGYT | TRBJ1-2 | TRBV4-3
ASSYYRDGTGNTIY | TRBJ1-3 | TRBV6-6
ASSPGNQPQH | TRBJ1-5 | TRBV5-6
ASSQSSGAISDTQY | TRBJ2-3 | TRBV4-1
ASSHQVTYEQY | TRBJ2-7 | TRBV7-9
ASSGGQPNQPQH | TRBJ1-5 | TRBV27
ASSLRTAGRSPLH | TRBJ1-6 | TRBV5-4
AISDEGVGEQF | TRBJ2-1 | TRBV10-3
ASSELYGGEYNEQF | TRBJ2-1 | TRBV6-1
SARTRYGYT | TRBJ1-2 | TRBV29-1
ASSLGAGGRAF | TRBJ1-1 | TRBV5-8
ASSLLAAASSYNEQF | TRBJ2-1 | TRBV5-4
ASSTTGTSPSQY | TRBJ2-3 | TRBV6-2/TRBV6-3
ASSLARGQQNTGELF | TRBJ2-2 | TRBV7-6
ASGLVLSRQGRSAGELF | TRBJ2-2 | TRBV12-5
ASSPPSDRGHYGYT | TRBJ1-2 | TRBV3-1/TRBV3-2
ASSLVRGVDTQY | TRBJ2-3 | TRBV4-3
ASSPRQGQPNTEAF | TRBJ1-1 | TRBV21-1
ASSALQGLSTDTQY | TRBJ2-3 | TRBV9
ASSAGQDYQPQH | TRBJ1-5 | TRBV6-6
ASSQDGQTYNEQF | TRBJ2-1 | TRBV4-3
ASSSPVELNEKLF | TRBJ1-4 | TRBV7-9
ASNLPQYGYT | TRBJ1-2 | TRBV6-5
ASSQDFGQGKDTQY | TRBJ2-3 | TRBV4-3
ASSDRQGTNYGYT | TRBJ1-2 | TRBV6-5
ASSLGRNQPQH | TRBJ1-5 | TRBV7-8
ASSSGTGGNYGYT | TRBJ1-2 | TRBV9
ASSLAGGGGEQY | TRBJ2-7 | TRBV5-5
ASSLVAGVIEQF | TRBJ2-1 | TRBV9
ASSLGRAETQY | TRBJ2-5 | TRBV27
ATQAAGTTGEKLF | TRBJ1-4 | TRBV19